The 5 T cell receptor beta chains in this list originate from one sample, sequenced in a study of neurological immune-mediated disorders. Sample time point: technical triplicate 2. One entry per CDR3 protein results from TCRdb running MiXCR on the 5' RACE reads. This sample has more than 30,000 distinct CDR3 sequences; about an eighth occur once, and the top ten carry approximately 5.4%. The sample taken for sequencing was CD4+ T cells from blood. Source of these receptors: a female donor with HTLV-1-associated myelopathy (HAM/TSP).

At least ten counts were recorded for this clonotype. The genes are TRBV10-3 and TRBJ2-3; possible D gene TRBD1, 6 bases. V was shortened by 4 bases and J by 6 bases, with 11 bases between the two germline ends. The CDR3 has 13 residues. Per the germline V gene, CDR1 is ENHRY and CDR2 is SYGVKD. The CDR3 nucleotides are TGTGCCATCAGTGGAACAGGGTCGGATACGCAGTATTTT. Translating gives CAISGTGSDTQYF.

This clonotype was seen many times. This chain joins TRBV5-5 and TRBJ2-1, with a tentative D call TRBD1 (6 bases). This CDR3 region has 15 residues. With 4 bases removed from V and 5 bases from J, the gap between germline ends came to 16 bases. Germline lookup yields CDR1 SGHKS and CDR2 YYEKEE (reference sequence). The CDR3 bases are TGTGCCAGCAGCGGGGGCCTAGGGACCCACAATGAGCAGTTCTTC. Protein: CASSGGLGTHNEQFF.

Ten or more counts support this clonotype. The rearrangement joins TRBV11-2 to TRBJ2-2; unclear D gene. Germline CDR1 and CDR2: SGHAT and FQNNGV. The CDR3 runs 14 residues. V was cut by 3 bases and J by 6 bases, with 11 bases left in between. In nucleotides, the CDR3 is TGTGCCAGCAGCTTTCAAGTTGTGGCCGGGGAGCTGTTTTTT. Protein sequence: CASSFQVVAGELFF. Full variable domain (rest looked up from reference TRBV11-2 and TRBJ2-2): EAGVAQSPRYKIIEKRQSVAFWCNPISGHATLYWYQQILGQGPKLLIQFQNNGVVDDSQLPKDRFSAERLKGVDSTLKIQPAKLEDSAVYLCASSFQVVAGELFFGEGSRLTVL.

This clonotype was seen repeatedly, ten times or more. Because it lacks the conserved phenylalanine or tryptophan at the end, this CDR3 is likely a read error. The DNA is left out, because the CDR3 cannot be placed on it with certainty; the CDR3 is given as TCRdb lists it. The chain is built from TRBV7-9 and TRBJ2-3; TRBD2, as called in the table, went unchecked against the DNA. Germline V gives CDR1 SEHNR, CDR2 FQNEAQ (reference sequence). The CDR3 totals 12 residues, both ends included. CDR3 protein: CASSPPGTSGVL.

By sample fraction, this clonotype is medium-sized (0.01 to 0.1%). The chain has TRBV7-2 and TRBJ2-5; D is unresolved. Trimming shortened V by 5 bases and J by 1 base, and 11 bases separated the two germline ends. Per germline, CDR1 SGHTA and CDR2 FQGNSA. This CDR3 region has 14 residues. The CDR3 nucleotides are TGTGCCAGCAGCGCTGGAGTGGCCCAAGAGACCCAGTACTTC. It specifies CASSAGVAQETQYF.